The clone carrying this T cell receptor beta chain has ten or more counts. The antigen is not known. The data derive from a study of T cells in Graves' hyperthyroidism and ophthalmopathy. Study conclusions and caveats: Ophthalmopathy got predicted by the model a median approximately six months before its onset.

The source of the PBMCs was about 10 ml of fresh peripheral blood. Germline CDR1 is MNHEY and CDR2 is SMNVEV (reference sequence). V was cut by 5 bases and J by 2 bases, with 14 bases left in between. The CDR3 consists of 15 residues. RNA transcripts provided the source from which TCR beta CDR3 regions were amplified. When the TCR CDR3 underwent first-round RT-PCR, the HTBI primer set was used. A single record per CDR3 protein comes from TCRdb applying MiXCR to the multiplex PCR reads. The sample includes 550,000 to 600,000 distinct CDR3 sequences, roughly 17% of them seen just once. Sequenced: blood. The V gene is TRBV27, the J gene TRBJ2-3, with TRBD2 as a possible D gene (5 bases). The origin of this receptor is a woman between 18 and 29 years old with Graves' hyperthyroidism. CDR3 protein: CASSPPSRNTDTQYF. The CDR3 DNA sequence: TGTGCCAGCAGTCCCCCTAGCCGAAACACAGATACGCAGTATTTT.